In its sample, the clone carrying this TCR beta chain was seen a few times. The antigen is unknown. Separate cDNA molecules each had unique molecular identifiers attached to them. TCRdb redid the calling of the 5' RACE reads with MiXCR, one entry per CDR3 protein. The repertoire consists of about 52,000 distinct CDR3 sequences, with approximately 8.4% occurring once and the leading ten covering approximately 4%. V was cut by 4 bases and J by 2 bases, with 18 bases left in between. The CDR3 spans 15 residues. In germline, CDR1 is SQVTM, CDR2 ANQGSEA. The data belong to a study of early T cells in non-severe SARS-CoV-2 infection. Looking at the study overall: RNA in bulk from unsorted whole blood was sequenced, and chains were unpaired. Study observations and caveats: Matching results from VDJdb favored anti-spike CD8 responses, leaving private and CD4 specificities undetected.

The J gene is TRBJ2-7, the V gene TRBV29-1; D gene ambiguous. Sample: whole blood. This TCR was recovered from an adult who was a healthcare worker with PCR-confirmed SARS-CoV-2 infection or an uninfected control (not recorded which). Here the CDR3 DNA reads TGCAGCGTTGTAGGCCGAGGTCTTGAGCCCTACGAGCAGTACTTC. Amino acid sequence: CSVVGRGLEPYEQYF.